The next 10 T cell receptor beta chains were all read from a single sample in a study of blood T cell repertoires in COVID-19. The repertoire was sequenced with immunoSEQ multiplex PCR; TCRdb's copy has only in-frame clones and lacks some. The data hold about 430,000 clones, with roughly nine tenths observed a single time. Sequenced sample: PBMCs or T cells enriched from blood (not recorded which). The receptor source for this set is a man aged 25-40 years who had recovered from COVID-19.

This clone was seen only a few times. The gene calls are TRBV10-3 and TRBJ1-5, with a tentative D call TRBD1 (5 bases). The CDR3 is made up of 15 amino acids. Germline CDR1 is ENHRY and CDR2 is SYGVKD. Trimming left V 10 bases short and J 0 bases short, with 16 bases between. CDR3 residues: CATAGRSNSNQPQHF. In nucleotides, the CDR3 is TGTGCCACCGCGGGACGGTCGAATAGCAATCAGCCCCAGCATTTT.

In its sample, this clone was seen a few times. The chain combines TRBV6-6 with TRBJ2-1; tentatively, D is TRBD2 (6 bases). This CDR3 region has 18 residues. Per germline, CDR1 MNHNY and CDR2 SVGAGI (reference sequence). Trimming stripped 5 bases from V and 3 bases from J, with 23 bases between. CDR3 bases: TGTGCCAGCAGTCCGGAGGGGACTTTAAGAATAAACTACAATGAGCAGTTCTTC. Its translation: CASSPEGTLRINYNEQFF.

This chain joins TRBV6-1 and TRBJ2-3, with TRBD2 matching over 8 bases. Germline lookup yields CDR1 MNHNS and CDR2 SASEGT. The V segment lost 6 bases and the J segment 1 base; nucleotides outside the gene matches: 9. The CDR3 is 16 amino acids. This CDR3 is CASRELAEARTDTQYF. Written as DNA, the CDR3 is TGTGCCAGCAGGGAACTAGCGGAGGCCCGCACAGATACGCAGTATTTT.

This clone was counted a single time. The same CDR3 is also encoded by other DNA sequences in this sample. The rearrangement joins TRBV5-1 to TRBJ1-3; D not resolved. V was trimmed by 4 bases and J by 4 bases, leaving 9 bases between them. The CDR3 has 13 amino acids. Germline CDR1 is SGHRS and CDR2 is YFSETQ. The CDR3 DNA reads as TGCGCCAGCAGCCTTACGGGGGGAAACACCATATATTTT. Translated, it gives CASSLTGGNTIYF.

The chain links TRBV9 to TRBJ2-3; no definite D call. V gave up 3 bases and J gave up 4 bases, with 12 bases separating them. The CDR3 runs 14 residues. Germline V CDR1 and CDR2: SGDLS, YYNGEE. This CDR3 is CASSAIADSDTQYF. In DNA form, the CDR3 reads TGTGCCAGCAGCGCCATCGCGGATTCAGATACGCAGTATTTT.

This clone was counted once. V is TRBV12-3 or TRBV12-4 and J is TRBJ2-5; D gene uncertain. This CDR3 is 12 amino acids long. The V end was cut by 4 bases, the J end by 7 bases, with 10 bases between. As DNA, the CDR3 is TGTGCCAGCAGTTCTATCCTATGGACCCAGTACTTC. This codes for CASSSILWTQYF.

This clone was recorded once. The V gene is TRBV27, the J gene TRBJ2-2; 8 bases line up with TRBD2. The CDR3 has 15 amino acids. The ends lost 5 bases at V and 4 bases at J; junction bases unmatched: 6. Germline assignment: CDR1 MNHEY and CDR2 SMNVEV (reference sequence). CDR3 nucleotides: TGTGCCAGCAGTATCGTAGCGGGACTCACCGGGGAGCTGTTTTTT. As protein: CASSIVAGLTGELFF.

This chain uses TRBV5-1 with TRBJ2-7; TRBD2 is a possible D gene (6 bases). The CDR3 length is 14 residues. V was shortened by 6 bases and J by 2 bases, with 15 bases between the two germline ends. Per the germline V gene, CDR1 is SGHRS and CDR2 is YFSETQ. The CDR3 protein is CASTPGGMPYEQYF. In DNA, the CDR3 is TGCGCCAGCACTCCCGGGGGAATGCCCTACGAGCAGTACTTC.

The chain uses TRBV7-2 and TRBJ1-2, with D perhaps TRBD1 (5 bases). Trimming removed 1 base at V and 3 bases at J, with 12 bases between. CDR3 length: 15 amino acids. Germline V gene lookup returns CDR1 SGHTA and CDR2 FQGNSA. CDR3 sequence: CASSLDHSRDYGYTF. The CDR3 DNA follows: TGTGCCAGCAGCTTAGATCACAGCAGGGACTATGGCTACACCTTC.

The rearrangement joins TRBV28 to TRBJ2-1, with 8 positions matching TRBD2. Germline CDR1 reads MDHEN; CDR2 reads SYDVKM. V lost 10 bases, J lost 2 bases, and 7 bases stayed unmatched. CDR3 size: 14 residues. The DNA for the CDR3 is TGTGCCACCAAGACTAGCGATACCTACAATGAGCAGTTCTTC. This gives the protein CATKTSDTYNEQFF.